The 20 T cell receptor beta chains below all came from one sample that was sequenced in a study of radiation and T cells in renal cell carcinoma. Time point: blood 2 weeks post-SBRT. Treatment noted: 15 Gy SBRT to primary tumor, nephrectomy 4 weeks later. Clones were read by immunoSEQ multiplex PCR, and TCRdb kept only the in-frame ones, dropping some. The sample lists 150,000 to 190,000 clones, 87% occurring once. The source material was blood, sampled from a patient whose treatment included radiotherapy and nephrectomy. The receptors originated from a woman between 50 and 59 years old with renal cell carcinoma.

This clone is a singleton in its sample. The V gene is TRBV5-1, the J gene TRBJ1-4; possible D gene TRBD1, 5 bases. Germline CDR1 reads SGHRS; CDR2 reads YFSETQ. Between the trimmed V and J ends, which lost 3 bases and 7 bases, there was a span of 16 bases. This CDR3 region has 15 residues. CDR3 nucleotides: TGCGCCAGCAGCTCCTCGGGTATCCAGGGTGAAAAACTGTTTTTT. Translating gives CASSSSGIQGEKLFF. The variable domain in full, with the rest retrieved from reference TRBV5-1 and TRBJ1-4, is KAGVTQTPRYLIKTRGQQVTLSCSPISGHRSVSWYQQTPGQGLQFLFEYFSETQRNKGNFPGRFSGRQFSNSRSEMNVSTLELGDSALYLCASSSSGIQGEKLFFGSGTQLSVL.

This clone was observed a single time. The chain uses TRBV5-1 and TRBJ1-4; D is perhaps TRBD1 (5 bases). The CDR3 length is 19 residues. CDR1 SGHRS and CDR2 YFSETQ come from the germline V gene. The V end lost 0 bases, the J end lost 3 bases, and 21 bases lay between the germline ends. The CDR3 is CASSLGGSTVPGSNEKLFF. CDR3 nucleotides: TGCGCCAGCAGCTTGGGGGGTTCGACAGTCCCTGGATCTAATGAAAAACTGTTTTTT.

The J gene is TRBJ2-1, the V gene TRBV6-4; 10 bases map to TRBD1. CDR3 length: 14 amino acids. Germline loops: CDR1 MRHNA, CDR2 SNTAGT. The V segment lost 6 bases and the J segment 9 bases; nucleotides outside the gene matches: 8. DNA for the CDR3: TGTGCCAGCAGGACCGGGACAGGGGTTGGTGAGCAGTTCTTC. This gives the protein CASRTGTGVGEQFF.

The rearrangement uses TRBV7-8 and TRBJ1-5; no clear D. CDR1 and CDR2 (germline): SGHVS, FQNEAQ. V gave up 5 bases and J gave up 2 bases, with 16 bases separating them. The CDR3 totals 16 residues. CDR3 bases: TGTGCCAGCAGCCCCAGGCGGGGAGGCGGCAATCAGCCCCAGCATTTT. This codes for CASSPRRGGGNQPQHF.

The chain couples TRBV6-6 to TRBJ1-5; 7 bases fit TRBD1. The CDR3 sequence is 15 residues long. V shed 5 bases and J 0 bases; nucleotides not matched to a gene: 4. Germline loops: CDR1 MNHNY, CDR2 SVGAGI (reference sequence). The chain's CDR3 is CASSLDRLSNQPQHF. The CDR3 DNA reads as TGTGCCAGCAGTCTGGACAGGCTTAGCAATCAGCCCCAGCATTTT.

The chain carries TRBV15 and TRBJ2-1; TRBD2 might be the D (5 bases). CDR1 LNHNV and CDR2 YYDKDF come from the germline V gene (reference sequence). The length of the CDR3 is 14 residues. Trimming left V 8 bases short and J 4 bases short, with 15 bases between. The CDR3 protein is CATLPAGEYNEQFF. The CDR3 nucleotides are TGTGCCACCTTGCCTGCCGGGGAGTACAATGAGCAGTTCTTC.

CDR3 region: CASSLDWLSYEQYF. The CDR3 DNA sequence: TGTGCCAGCAGTTTGGACTGGCTATCCTACGAGCAGTACTTC. The chain has TRBV27 and TRBJ2-7; perhaps TRBD2 as D (5 bases). CDR1 is MNHEY, CDR2 SMNVEV, per germline (reference sequence). V was shortened by 3 bases and J by 1 base, with 10 bases between the two germline ends. The CDR3 is 14 residues long.

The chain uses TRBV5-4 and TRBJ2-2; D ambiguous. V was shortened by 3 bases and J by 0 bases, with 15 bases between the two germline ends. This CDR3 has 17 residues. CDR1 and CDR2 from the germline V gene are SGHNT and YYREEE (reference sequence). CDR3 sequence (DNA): TGTGCCAGCAGCTCCGGTTCGTGGGCGGCGAACACCGGGGAGCTGTTTTTT. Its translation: CASSSGSWAANTGELFF.

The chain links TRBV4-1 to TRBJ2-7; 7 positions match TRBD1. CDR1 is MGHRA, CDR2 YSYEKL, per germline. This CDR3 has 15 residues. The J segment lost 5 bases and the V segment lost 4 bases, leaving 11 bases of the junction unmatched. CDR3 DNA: TGCGCCAGCAGCCCCCACCGACAGGGTATGAACGAGCAGTACTTC. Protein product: CASSPHRQGMNEQYF.

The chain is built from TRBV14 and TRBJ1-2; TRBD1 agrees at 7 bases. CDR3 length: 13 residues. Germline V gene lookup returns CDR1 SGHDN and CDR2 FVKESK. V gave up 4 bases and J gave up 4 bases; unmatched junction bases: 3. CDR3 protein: CASSPDRFYGYTF. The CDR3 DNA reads TGTGCCAGCAGCCCGGACAGGTTCTATGGCTACACCTTC.

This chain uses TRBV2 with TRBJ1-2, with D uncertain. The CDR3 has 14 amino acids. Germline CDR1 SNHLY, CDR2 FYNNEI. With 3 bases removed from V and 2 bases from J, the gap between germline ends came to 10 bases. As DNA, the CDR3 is TGTGCCAGCAGTGAGGGGAGTGAGAACTATGGCTACACCTTC. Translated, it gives CASSEGSENYGYTF.

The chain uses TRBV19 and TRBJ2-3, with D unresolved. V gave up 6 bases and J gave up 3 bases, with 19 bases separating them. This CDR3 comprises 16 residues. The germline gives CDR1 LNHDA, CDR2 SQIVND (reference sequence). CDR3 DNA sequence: TGTGCCAGTAGATTGACCAGTTCCCGTTTAACAGATACGCAGTATTTT. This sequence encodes CASRLTSSRLTDTQYF.

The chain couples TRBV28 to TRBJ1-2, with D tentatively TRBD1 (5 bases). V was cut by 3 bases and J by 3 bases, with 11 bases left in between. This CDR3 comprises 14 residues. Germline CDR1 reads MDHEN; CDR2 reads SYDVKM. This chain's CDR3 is CASSFLGRDYGYTF. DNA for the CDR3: TGTGCCAGCAGTTTTCTGGGCAGGGACTATGGCTACACCTTC.

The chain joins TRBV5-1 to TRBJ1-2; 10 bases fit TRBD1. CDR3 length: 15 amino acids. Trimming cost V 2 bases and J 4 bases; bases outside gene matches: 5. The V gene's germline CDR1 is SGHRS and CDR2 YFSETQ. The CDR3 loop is CASSLGGQGSYGYTF. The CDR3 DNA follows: TGCGCCAGCAGCTTAGGGGGACAGGGGTCCTATGGCTACACCTTC.

The CDR3 region has the DNA TGTGCCAGCAGCGCAGCGGGACAATACCAAGAGACCCAGTACTTC. This translates into CASSAAGQYQETQYF. V and J are TRBV7-9 and TRBJ2-5; D perhaps matches TRBD2 (7 bases). The V gene lost 5 bases and the J gene lost 0 bases, with 13 bases spanning the gap. From germline, CDR1 is SEHNR and CDR2 FQNEAQ (reference sequence). The length of the CDR3 is 15 residues. The full variable domain, with the rest looked up from reference TRBV7-9 and TRBJ2-5, is DTGVSQNPRHKITKRGQNVTFRCDPISEHNRLYWYRQTLGQGPEFLTYFQNEAQLEKSRLLSDRFSAERPKGSFSTLEIQRTEQGDSAMYLCASSAAGQYQETQYFGPGTRLLVL.

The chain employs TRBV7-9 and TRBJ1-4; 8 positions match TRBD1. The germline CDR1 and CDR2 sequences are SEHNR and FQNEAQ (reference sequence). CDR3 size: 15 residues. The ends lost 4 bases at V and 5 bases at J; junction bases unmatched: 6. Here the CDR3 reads CASSSPGTGNEKLFF. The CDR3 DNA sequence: TGTGCCAGCAGCTCCCCCGGGACAGGAAATGAAAAACTGTTTTTT.

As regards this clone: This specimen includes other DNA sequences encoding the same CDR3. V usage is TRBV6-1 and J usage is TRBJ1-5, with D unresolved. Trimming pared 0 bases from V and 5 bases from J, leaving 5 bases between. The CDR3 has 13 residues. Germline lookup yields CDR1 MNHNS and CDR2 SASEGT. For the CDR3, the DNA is TGTGCCAGCAGTGAAGCTCGGGATCAGCCCCAGCATTTT. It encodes CASSEARDQPQHF.

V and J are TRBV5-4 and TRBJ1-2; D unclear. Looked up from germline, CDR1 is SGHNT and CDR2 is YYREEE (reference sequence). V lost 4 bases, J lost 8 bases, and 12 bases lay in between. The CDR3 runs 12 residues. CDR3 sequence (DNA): TGTGCCAGCAGCCTGAAATCCATGGGCTACACCTTC. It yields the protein CASSLKSMGYTF.

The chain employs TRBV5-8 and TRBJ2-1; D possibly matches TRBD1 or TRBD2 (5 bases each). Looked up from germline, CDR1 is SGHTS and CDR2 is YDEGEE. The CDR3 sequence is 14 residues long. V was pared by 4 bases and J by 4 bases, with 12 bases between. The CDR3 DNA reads TGTGCCAGCAGCGAGGGGACCCATTACAATGAGCAGTTCTTC. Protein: CASSEGTHYNEQFF.

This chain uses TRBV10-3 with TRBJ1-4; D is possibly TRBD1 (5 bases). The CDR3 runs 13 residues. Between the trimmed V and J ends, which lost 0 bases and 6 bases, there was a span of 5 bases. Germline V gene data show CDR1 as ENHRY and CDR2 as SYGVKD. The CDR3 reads CAISESGDEKLFF. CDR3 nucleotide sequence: TGTGCCATCAGTGAGTCAGGGGATGAAAAACTGTTTTTT.